These T cell receptor beta chains were read from a single sample in a study of siplizumab effects on memory and regulatory T cells. Clones were read by immunoSEQ multiplex PCR, and TCRdb kept only the in-frame ones, dropping some. The sample yields 85,000 to 120,000 clones, approximately 90% seen once. Sequencing used CD4+ T cells sorted from blood. All receptors derive from a human donor in good health. Both conserved end residues are part of each CDR3. The D gene is left open where the match is weak. Size is omitted from some rows. Given values are once, few, many or a class for expanded clones.

j_call | clone_size | d_call | v_call | cdr3_nt | cdr3_aa
TRBJ1-1 | . | . | TRBV5-1 | TGCGCCAGCAGCTTTGGGAGGGGAGGGGGTGAAGCTTTCTTT | CASSFGRGGGEAFF
TRBJ2-7 | . | . | TRBV11-2 | TGTGCCAGCAGCAATATGAGGGGTTACGAGCAGTACTTC | CASSNMRGYEQYF
TRBJ2-5 | . | . | TRBV6-1 | TGTGCCAGCAGTGACGGGTTAAGTCGTGGAGAGACCCAGTACTTC | CASSDGLSRGETQYF
TRBJ2-3 | . | . | TRBV11-1 | TGTGCCAGCCAAATTCGACAGAGTACGACAGATACGCAGTATTTT | CASQIRQSTTDTQYF
TRBJ2-3 | . | . | TRBV15 | TGTGCCACCAGCAGAGATTCGCGTCAAGATACGCAGTATTTT | CATSRDSRQDTQYF
TRBJ2-1 | . | . | TRBV27 | TGTGCCAGCACCCCGGCCCAATCTCACTACAATGAGCAGTTCTTC | CASTPAQSHYNEQFF
TRBJ2-5 | . | . | TRBV6-1 | TGTGCCAGCAGCGCAAAAGAGACCCAGTACTTC | CASSAKETQYF
TRBJ2-2 | once | . | TRBV28 | TGTGCCAGCAGACGGTACACCGGGGAGCTGTTTTTT | CASRRYTGELFF
TRBJ2-1 | . | TRBD2 | TRBV11-2 | TGTGCCAGCAGATCCCTAGCGGGAGGGAAGTGGAATGAGCAGTTCTTC | CASRSLAGGKWNEQFF
TRBJ2-1 | . | TRBD2 | TRBV18 | TGTGCCAGCTCAATTTCTAGCGGGAGGGCCTCGTCCTACAATGAGCAGTTCTTC | CASSISSGRASSYNEQFF
TRBJ1-6 | . | . | TRBV28 | TGTGCCAGCAGGGCCTCCACCTCACCCCTCCACTTT | CASRASTSPLHF
TRBJ2-6 | . | . | TRBV6-5 | TGTGCCAGCAGGGACAGCGGTGGGGCCAACGTCCTGACTTTC | CASRDSGGANVLTF
TRBJ2-6 | . | . | TRBV28 | TGTGCCAGCAGCGACCCTCCTGGCTCCGGGGCCAACGTCCTGACTTTC | CASSDPPGSGANVLTF
TRBJ1-1 | . | TRBD1 | TRBV29-1 | TGCAGCTCCTGGACAGGCCTGAACACTGAAGCTTTCTTT | CSSWTGLNTEAFF
TRBJ1-2 | . | TRBD1 | TRBV5-6 | TGTGCCAGCAACTACAGGGGGCTTCATGGTGGCTACACCTTC | CASNYRGLHGGYTF
TRBJ1-1 | few | . | TRBV10-1 | TGCGCCAGCAGTAAGACTCGAGGCACTGAAGCTTTCTTT | CASSKTRGTEAFF
TRBJ1-6 | . | TRBD1 | TRBV28 | TGTGCCAGCAGTTTAACGGCAGGGGGTTCACCCCTCCACTTT | CASSLTAGGSPLHF
TRBJ2-5 | . | TRBD1 | TRBV9 | TGTGCCAGCAGCGGGCGACAGGGGTACCAAGAGACCCAGTACTTC | CASSGRQGYQETQYF
TRBJ1-1 | . | TRBD1 | TRBV6-5 | TGTGCCAGCAGTTACTTCGGTACAGGGGACACTGAAGCTTTCTTT | CASSYFGTGDTEAFF
TRBJ2-7 | . | TRBD1 | TRBV2 | TGTGCCAGCAGTGAACAGGGGGCGTACGACGAGCAGTACTTC | CASSEQGAYDEQYF
TRBJ1-1 | . | . | TRBV29-1 | TGCAGCGTTGAACGGAGGAACACTGAAGCTTTCTTT | CSVERRNTEAFF
TRBJ2-3 | . | . | TRBV11-2 | TGTGCCAGCAGCTTCCACATTCCGGTCACAGATACGCAGTATTTT | CASSFHIPVTDTQYF
TRBJ2-7 | . | TRBD2 | TRBV7-6 | TGTGCCAGCAGCTTATCTGATAGGGCGGGGGCCTACGAGCAGTACTTC | CASSLSDRAGAYEQYF
TRBJ2-1 | . | . | TRBV5-1 | TGCGCCAGCAGCGGTGCCCAACCCGTCTACAATGAGCAGTTCTTC | CASSGAQPVYNEQFF
TRBJ2-2 | . | . | TRBV14 | TGTGCCAGCAGCCAAGGGTTCTTGGACAGAAAAAGTTTTAGCACCGGGGAGCTGTTTTTT | CASSQGFLDRKSFSTGELFF
TRBJ2-7 | medium-sized | TRBD2 | TRBV5-1 | TGCGCCAGCAGCTTGTCCGCGGGAGGCTACGAGCAGTACTTC | CASSLSAGGYEQYF
TRBJ2-2 | . | . | TRBV6-5 | TGTGCCAGCACCCGGAGTGTCACCGGGGAGCTGTTTTTT | CASTRSVTGELFF
TRBJ1-2 | . | TRBD1 | TRBV6-4 | TGTGCCAGCAGTCCCCAGACAGGGGCCGACTATGGCTACACCTTC | CASSPQTGADYGYTF
TRBJ1-3 | . | TRBD1 | TRBV9 | TGTGCCAGCAGCGTAGGGGACAGGGGAAGGAACACCATATATTTT | CASSVGDRGRNTIYF
TRBJ2-3 | . | TRBD1 | TRBV5-1 | TGCGCCAGCAGCCCGGGAGTAGGCGGGGGACAGGGAGGACCAGATACGCAGTATTTT | CASSPGVGGGQGGPDTQYF
TRBJ2-3 | . | . | TRBV5-1 | TGCGCCAGCAGTCGGGCGGGGTTCACAGATACGCAGTATTTT | CASSRAGFTDTQYF
TRBJ2-1 | . | . | TRBV2 | TGTGCCAGCGTCCCCTGGACTAAGGTCAACAATGAGCAGTTCTTC | CASVPWTKVNNEQFF
TRBJ2-2 | once | . | TRBV7-2 | TGTGCCAGCAGCTTAAGGACTATGGACACCGGGGAGCTGTTTTTT | CASSLRTMDTGELFF
TRBJ1-5 | . | . | TRBV6-6 | TGTGCCAGCAGCAGAAACAGTTATCAGCCCCAGCATTTT | CASSRNSYQPQHF
TRBJ2-5 | . | . | TRBV5-4 | TGTGCCAGCAGCCCGAGACCCCAAGGGCGGGAGACCCAGTACTTC | CASSPRPQGRETQYF
TRBJ1-5 | . | TRBD1 | TRBV18 | TGTGCCAGCTCACCACCCCCAGGGGGCTCGGGTCAGCCCCAGCATTTT | CASSPPPGGSGQPQHF
TRBJ2-3 | . | . | TRBV9 | TGTGCCAGCAGCGTCCTGCCGCTAGGTAATTCAGATACGCAGTATTTT | CASSVLPLGNSDTQYF
TRBJ2-7 | . | . | TRBV27 | TGTGCCAGCAGTCTCCGGGAGAGCTACGAGCAGTACTTC | CASSLRESYEQYF
TRBJ1-5 | once | . | TRBV7-9 | TGTGCCAGCAGCCACGATGGGGAGGGGGGCAATCAGCCCCAGCATTTT | CASSHDGEGGNQPQHF
TRBJ2-1 | . | TRBD2 | TRBV6-1 | TGTGCCAGCAGTGAAGCAGCGGGAGAAGGCCATTATGAGCAGTTCTTC | CASSEAAGEGHYEQFF
TRBJ1-5 | . | . | TRBV7-9 | TGTGCCAGCAGCTTACAGGGCGGCAATCAGCCCCAGCATTTT | CASSLQGGNQPQHF
TRBJ2-1 | . | . | TRBV7-7 | TGTGCCAGCAGCTTAGGGCTTGGGGTTACCAATGAGCAGTTCTTC | CASSLGLGVTNEQFF
TRBJ1-2 | . | TRBD1 | TRBV10-3 | TGTGCCATCAGGGGGACAGGGGCCCTCTATGGCTACACCTTC | CAIRGTGALYGYTF
TRBJ2-7 | . | TRBD1 | TRBV27 | TGTGCCAGCAGTTTATCGAGTAGTAGGGACAGGAGACGTTACGAGCAGTACTTC | CASSLSSSRDRRRYEQYF
TRBJ1-1 | . | TRBD1 | TRBV10-3 | TGTGCCATCAGACCCGGGACAGGGAACACTGAAGCTTTCTTT | CAIRPGTGNTEAFF
TRBJ2-3 | . | TRBD2 | TRBV7-9 | TGTGCCAGCAAGGGACTAGCGGGGGAAGATACGCAGTATTTT | CASKGLAGEDTQYF
TRBJ2-7 | . | . | TRBV28 | TGTGCCAGCAGTACTCTACCCTCCTACGAGCAGTACTTC | CASSTLPSYEQYF
TRBJ1-4 | . | . | TRBV30 | TGTGCCTGGAGTGCCGAAACGACAGGATGGGATGAAAAACTGTTTTTT | CAWSAETTGWDEKLFF
TRBJ2-7 | . | . | TRBV15 | TGTGCCACCAGCAGGTACCCAAGAGGGGGGAGCTCCTACGAGCAGTACTTC | CATSRYPRGGSSYEQYF
TRBJ1-1 | . | TRBD1 | TRBV5-1 | TGCGCCAGCAGCATCGGACAGGGGGGCACTGAAGCTTTCTTT | CASSIGQGGTEAFF
TRBJ2-3 | . | . | TRBV9 | TGTGCCAGCAGCGCTTCTAGTCAAGATACGCAGTATTTT | CASSASSQDTQYF
TRBJ2-3 | . | . | TRBV28 | TGTGCCAGCCGGGCGAGGGCGGCAGATACGCAGTATTTT | CASRARAADTQYF
TRBJ2-1 | . | . | TRBV19 | TGTGCCAGTAGTACTGACCGCAGTCCTCCGAGATTCTACAATGAGCAGTTCTTC | CASSTDRSPPRFYNEQFF
TRBJ2-1 | . | TRBD2 | TRBV10-3 | TGTGCCATCAGTGGACTAGCGGAGGCATCGAATGAGCAGTTCTTC | CAISGLAEASNEQFF